The T cell receptor beta chain described here comes from a study of T cell repertoires in cytomegalovirus infection (dated by TCRdb to between 2017 and 2020). Looking at the study overall: The peptide stimulations were aimed at well-studied HLA-B-restricted epitopes as well as recently identified HLA-C-restricted CMV epitopes, whose presentation resists viral immunomodulation. Because public TCR beta signatures pointed to carriage of CMV infection together with the matching HLA type, the HLA type of each donor mattered for the analysis.

Points on this clonotype: Its target antigen remains unknown. One base away there is no much larger clone; base qualities are not given.

The treatment or condition label on this specimen signifies: in vitro stimulation with specific CMV peptide epitopes to enrich CMV-specific T cells. What the authors observed across the whole study: The ex vivo response was dominated by HLA-C-restricted CMV-specific TCR beta clonotypes, and the single most frequent clonotype in two of eight donors was supplied by these HLA-C-restricted clonotypes. Cumulative frequency of public TCR beta family members discriminated carriers of CMV infection plus the relevant HLA type in this cohort and an independent roughly 340-donor cohort.

Sequenced on an Illumina HiSeq 1500. TCRdb itself trimmed the public reads at Q25 with fastp, ran MiXCR and retained productive beta chains. Here each entry gathers all rows of one CDR3 protein and keeps the most common genes and DNA. The sample profile shows approximately 350,000 distinct CDR3 sequences; about 32% of them were found once. Roughly 14% of the sample rests with the top ten. From a lookup of the germline V gene, CDR1 and CDR2 are MDHEN and SYDVKM. V is shortened by 5 bases, J by 7 bases, and the region joining them spans 8 bases. Counted from cysteine to phenylalanine, this CDR3 has 11 amino acids. Only the CDR3 region is kept as DNA, spanning 33 bases read in frame from base 1.

Source: cultured PBMCs, taken from culture after CMV antigen stimulation. The receptor chain draws on TRBV28 and TRBJ2-5, and perhaps TRBD2 as D gene, on 5 matching bases. The clonotype comes from a human donor in good health (CMV status not recorded). Some clones in this sample may be carry-over from other donors' samples. In nucleotides, the sequence is TGTGCCAGCAGTCTGGACTGGACCCAGTACTTC. This codes for CASSLDWTQYF.